Sequencing of this T cell receptor (beta chain) was carried out in a study of a mutant IDH1 vaccine in newly diagnosed glioma (dated by TCRdb to the early 2020s). In terms of the full investigation: Vaccination started 4-6 weeks after radiotherapy alone, or was given together with temozolomide cycles in the groups whose treatment included chemotherapy. Six visits were used for peripheral blood collection: V03 (baseline), V05, V07, V10, V12 and V13. The week-35 safety follow-up took place at visit V12, and the week-47 end of study took place at visit V13. The approximately 33 treated patients were roughly 62% male and approximately 40% female, with a mean age of about 43 years. For exploratory analyses, 25 to 30 treated patients had longitudinal TCRB deep sequencing done wherever samples were available. Before enrollment, patients had received standard therapy of radiotherapy alone, temozolomide alone, or radiochemotherapy with temozolomide; most received the combination.

Library generation was performed with the immunoSEQ multiplex PCR assay. Rearranged TCR beta chain sequences were amplified with the hsTCRB Kit following the manufacturer's protocol. Sequencing of TCRB libraries was carried out on an Illumina MiSeq. For the original study's pipeline: The proprietary platform of the kit vendor was used for demultiplexing, trimming and gene mapping. In its TCRdb copy, this immuneACCESS table keeps in-frame sequences only and misses some clones. Where compared with another copy, unresolved V genes explain less than half of these, and the others have no known cause. The DNA was the basis for D and trimming; V, J and clone size are from that table. The sample profile shows about 32,000 clones; 78% of them were found once. About 11% of the sample comes from the top ten. In the case of this clone: Its antigen remains unidentified. Base qualities are not provided; no much larger clone lies one nucleotide away.

Results the study describes overall, beyond this receptor: PBMC samples for TCRB deep sequencing were selected based on availability. The authors noted that analyses of patient blood samples could not be reproduced because of sample limitations. Vaccine-induced immune responses across multiple MHC alleles were detected in roughly 94% of patients. No apparent relationship was observed between pseudoprogression and alterations in the top peripheral T cell clonotypes detected by TCRB sequencing.

The CDR3 numbers 15 residues from cysteine through phenylalanine. Only the CDR3 portion is preserved as DNA: 45 bases, with reading frame beginning at the first base. The V end gives up 4 bases and the J end 6 bases, leaving 8 bases in the junction not matched to a gene. CDR1 and CDR2 were assigned from the germline V gene as SGHNT and YENEEA. The sample's time point label, in plain terms: week 35, safety follow-up. Every vaccine dose consisted of 300 ug of a 20-mer mutant IDH1 peptide in Montanide, administered subcutaneously together with topical imiquimod. Patients were given eight vaccinations, in weeks 1, 3, 5, 7, 11, 15, 19 and 23, which matched visits V03 through V10. The donors had newly diagnosed IDH1-mutant astrocytomas of WHO grade 3 or 4 that showed loss of nuclear ATRX. The samples were drawn from NOA16, a multicentre, single-arm, open-label phase I trial in Germany that tested a mutant IDH1 peptide vaccine in humans for the first time. The DNeasy Blood and Tissue Kit was used to extract genomic DNA from EDTA blood for TCRB sequencing.

The source was PBMCs, collected from a glioma patient whose treatment included an IDH1 peptide vaccine. The receptor was isolated from a middle-aged woman with glioma. Recombination linked TRBV11-3 to TRBJ2-3, and TRBD2 matches 9 of the central bases. The CDR3 region: CASSSGGGAKDTQYF. The DNA reads as follows: TGTGCCAGCAGCTCGGGCGGGGGGGCCAAGGATACGCAGTATTTT.